The next 20 T cell receptor beta chains were all read from a single sample in a study of blood T cell repertoires in COVID-19. The repertoire was sequenced with immunoSEQ multiplex PCR; TCRdb's copy has only in-frame clones and lacks some. In the table there are some 20,000 clones, roughly 89% of which are singletons. The sequenced sample consisted of peripheral blood. The source of these receptors is a human donor in a cohort sampled during active COVID-19.

The CDR3 coding sequence is TGTGCCAGCAGTTTAGCGCGGGGCACTGAAGCTTTCTTT. Encoded protein: CASSLARGTEAFF. J is TRBJ1-1 and V is TRBV12-3 or TRBV12-4; no clear D gene. The CDR3 sequence is 13 residues long. The V end was cut by 0 bases, the J end by 4 bases, with 6 bases between.

The V call is TRBV28, the J call TRBJ2-4; 9 bases align to TRBD2. CDR1 and CDR2 (germline): MDHEN, SYDVKM. V shed 5 bases, J shed 0 bases, and the junction held 11 bases outside the gene matches. This CDR3 has 18 amino acids. Here the CDR3 reads CASSLNSGGHIAKNIQYF. CDR3 DNA sequence: TGTGCCAGCAGTCTAAATAGCGGGGGTCATATAGCCAAAAACATTCAGTACTTC.

The chain links TRBV6-5 to TRBJ2-7; 9 bases are a match to TRBD1. The J segment lost 7 bases and the V segment lost 6 bases, leaving 13 bases of the junction unmatched. CDR3 length: 15 amino acids. CDR1 and CDR2 (germline): MNHEY, SVGAGI. The CDR3 protein is CASRLGGQGLREQYF. CDR3 DNA sequence: TGTGCCAGCAGACTCGGGGGACAGGGTTTAAGGGAGCAGTACTTC.

A single count supports this clone. J is TRBJ2-7 and V is TRBV19; 9 bases are a match to TRBD2. The CDR3 runs to 14 residues. The germline V gene encodes CDR1 LNHDA and CDR2 SQIVND (reference sequence). Unmatched junction bases numbered 6, after V lost 5 bases and J lost 4 bases. The CDR3 region is CASSLASGVYEQYF. The CDR3 DNA reads TGTGCCAGTAGTTTGGCTAGCGGGGTGTACGAGCAGTACTTC. Drawing the rest from reference TRBV19 and TRBJ2-7, the complete variable domain is DGGITQSPKYLFRKEGQNVTLSCEQNLNHDAMYWYRQDPGQGLRLIYYSQIVNDFQKGDIAEGYSVSREKKESFPLTVTSAQKNPTAFYLCASSLASGVYEQYFGPGTRLTVT.

V and J are TRBV13 and TRBJ2-1; the match to TRBD1 covers 9 bases. CDR3 length: 18 residues. Looked up from germline, CDR1 is PRHDT and CDR2 is FYEKMQ (reference sequence). J lost 3 bases, V lost 6 bases, and 15 bases had no gene match. The CDR3 bases are TGTGCCAGCAGGACGGGGACAGGGAGACCCACGCTCTACAATGAGCAGTTCTTC. Protein product: CASRTGTGRPTLYNEQFF.

The chain uses TRBV27 and TRBJ1-1; 7 bases map to TRBD1. The ends lost 6 bases at V and 7 bases at J; junction bases unmatched: 8. The CDR3 runs 13 residues. The germline gives CDR1 MNHEY, CDR2 SMNVEV (reference sequence). DNA for the CDR3: TGTGCCAGCAGAACTTACCGGGACAGTGAAGCTTTCTTT. This codes for CASRTYRDSEAFF.

The chain employs TRBV5-8 and TRBJ2-7; perhaps TRBD1 as D (5 bases). This CDR3 contains 15 residues. Germline V gene sequence: CDR1 SGHTS, CDR2 YDEGEE. Trimming shortened V by 0 bases and J by 0 bases, and 10 bases separated the two germline ends. CDR3 region: CASSLGQLSSYEQYV. Written as DNA, the CDR3 is TGTGCCAGCAGCTTGGGACAGTTAAGCTCCTACGAGCAGTACGTC.

In regard to this clone: One end of the junction varies from germline; a read error may be responsible. This sequence joins TRBV11-1 and TRBJ2-6; TRBD1 is a possible D gene (5 bases). Germline assignment: CDR1 SGHAT and CDR2 FQDESV (reference sequence). This CDR3 region has 16 residues. Here the CDR3 reads CASSITTGSGANILTF. The CDR3 DNA sequence: TGTGCCAGCAGCATCACTACGGGTTCTGGGGCCAACATCCTGACTTTC.

This chain uses TRBV9 with TRBJ2-6; no definite D call. The CDR3 contains 16 residues. Germline values: CDR1 SGDLS, CDR2 YYNGEE. Trimming shortened V by 1 base and J by 0 bases, and 8 bases separated the two germline ends. The chain's CDR3 is CASSVHDTSGANVLTF. As DNA, the CDR3 is TGTGCCAGCAGCGTACATGACACCTCTGGGGCCAACGTCCTGACTTTC.

This clone was found once. The rearrangement joins TRBV23-1 to TRBJ1-2; 9 positions agree with TRBD1. TRBV23-1 is flagged as an ORF with uncertain function. This CDR3 spans 16 amino acids. With V trimmed by 6 bases and J by 6 bases, 14 bases remained unmatched. The CDR3 nucleotides are TGCGCCAGCAGCTACAAGACGGGACAGGGCCTTAATGGCTACACCTTC. Amino acids: CASSYKTGQGLNGYTF.

The chain combines TRBV7-8 with TRBJ1-2; D perhaps matches TRBD1 (6 bases). Trimming pared 5 bases from V and 5 bases from J, leaving 15 bases between. This CDR3 is 14 amino acids long. The germline CDR1 and CDR2 sequences are SGHVS and FQNEAQ. CDR3 sequence (DNA): TGTGCCAGCAGCCCCGGACAGAAGGTTTATGGCTACACCTTC. It translates to CASSPGQKVYGYTF.

This chain joins TRBV4-3 and TRBJ1-5; 7 positions match TRBD1. The CDR3 loop spans 18 amino acids. The V segment lost 0 bases and the J segment 5 bases; nucleotides outside the gene matches: 13. CDR1 is LGHNA and CDR2 is YSLEER in the germline V gene. CDR3 protein: CASSQELHRTGDYQPQHF. CDR3 coding DNA: TGCGCCAGCAGCCAAGAACTTCACCGGACAGGAGATTATCAGCCCCAGCATTTT.

The rearrangement links TRBV30 to TRBJ1-3; perhaps TRBD1 as D (6 bases). The CDR3 extends over 14 amino acids. Germline CDR1 GTSNPN, CDR2 SVGIG (reference sequence). V lost 3 bases and J lost 7, with 16 bases in between. The CDR3 region is CAWRTTGSVNTIYF. DNA for the CDR3: TGTGCCTGGAGGACGACAGGATCTGTGAACACCATATATTTT. The full variable domain, in which reference TRBV30 and TRBJ1-3 provide the parts outside the CDR3, is SQTIHQWPATLVQPVGSPLSLECTVEGTSNPNLYWYRQAAGRGLQLLFYSVGIGQISSEVPQNLSASRPQDRQFILSSKKLLLSDSGFYLCAWRTTGSVNTIYFGEGSWLTVV.

The rearrangement uses TRBV7-3 and TRBJ1-5; 7 bases are shared with TRBD1. This CDR3 spans 18 amino acids. Germline V lookup: CDR1 SGHTA, CDR2 FQGTGA. V lost 2 bases and J lost 0; bases outside the gene matches: 10. The CDR3 spells CASSLQPGGSNSNQPQHF. CDR3 DNA sequence: TGTGCCAGCAGCTTACAGCCAGGGGGTTCCAATAGCAATCAGCCCCAGCATTTT. The entire variable domain, with the rest obtained from reference TRBV7-3 and TRBJ1-5, is as follows: GAGVSQTPSNKVTEKGKYVELRCDPISGHTALYWYRQSLGQGPEFLIYFQGTGAADDSGLPNDRFFAVRPEGSVSTLKIQRTERGDSAVYLCASSLQPGGSNSNQPQHFGDGTRLSIL.

The chain is built from TRBV19 and TRBJ2-1; 9 positions agree with TRBD1. The germline gives CDR1 LNHDA, CDR2 SQIVND (reference sequence). The length of the CDR3 is 14 residues. V shed 6 bases, J shed 4 bases, and the junction held 4 bases outside the gene matches. Here the CDR3 reads CASSPGQGYNEQFF. For the CDR3, the DNA is TGTGCCAGTAGCCCGGGACAGGGTTACAATGAGCAGTTCTTC.

The CDR3 sequence is CASRVRGNNQPQHF. CDR3 nucleotides: TGTGCCAGCCGAGTTCGAGGGAACAATCAGCCCCAGCATTTT. This chain uses TRBV6-5 with TRBJ1-5, with D unclear. Germline lookup yields CDR1 MNHEY and CDR2 SVGAGI. Trimming left V 8 bases short and J 3 bases short, with 14 bases between. CDR3 length: 14 amino acids.

J is TRBJ1-2 and V is TRBV6-2 or TRBV6-3, with D tentatively TRBD1 (5 bases). The CDR3 loop spans 17 amino acids. Germline loops: CDR1 MNHEY, CDR2 SVGEGT. Trimming pared 3 bases from V and 7 bases from J, leaving 24 bases between. CDR3 sequence: CASSYMGRGHAGGGYTF. The CDR3 coding sequence is TGTGCCAGCAGTTATATGGGCCGAGGACATGCCGGGGGTGGCTACACCTTC.

The chain recombines TRBV3-1 (or the pseudogene TRBV3-2) with TRBJ2-5; D remains unclear. The CDR3 consists of 14 residues. The germline V gene has CDR1 LGHDT and CDR2 YNNKEL (reference sequence). Trimming removed 1 base from V and 5 bases from J, with 11 bases in between. The CDR3 region has the DNA TGTGCCAGCAGCCAAGCTGACGGGTGGGAGACCCAGTACTTC. This gives the protein CASSQADGWETQYF.

This clone was seen a few times. The V gene is TRBV18, the J gene TRBJ1-5; no definite D call. Trimming shortened V by 5 bases and J by 0 bases, and 11 bases separated the two germline ends. CDR1 and CDR2 from the germline V gene are KGHSH and LQKENI. The CDR3 contains 15 residues. CDR3 protein: CASSAAAHSNQPQHF. In DNA form, the CDR3 reads TGTGCCAGCTCAGCGGCAGCCCATAGCAATCAGCCCCAGCATTTT.

The V call is TRBV5-6, the J call TRBJ1-2; TRBD1 agrees at 7 bases. The germline V gene encodes CDR1 SGHDT and CDR2 YYEEEE. CDR3 length: 16 amino acids. V was pared by 4 bases and J by 5 bases, with 14 bases of the junction left unmatched. This chain's CDR3 is CASSVGQTNSPYGYTF. In DNA, the CDR3 is TGTGCCAGCAGCGTGGGACAGACCAATTCACCGTATGGCTACACCTTC.